A selection of T cell receptor beta chains follows, all from one sample in a study of Graves' ophthalmopathy and Graves' hyperthyroidism. One entry per CDR3 protein results from TCRdb running MiXCR on the multiplex PCR reads. Counted here are some 160,000 distinct CDR3 sequences, 30% to 45% occurring once; the ten biggest clones make up around 9.3%. Sequences were obtained from peripheral blood. These receptors originate from a young man with Graves' ophthalmopathy. Each CDR3 is given with its conserved first and last residue. The order of the fields is J gene, clone size, V gene, CDR3 protein. Not all rows give a size; the values are once, few, many and, for expanded clones, a class.

J gene: TRBJ1-1; clone size: many; V gene: TRBV30; CDR3 protein: CAWTHNFGWNTEAFF
J gene: TRBJ1-5; clone size: many; V gene: TRBV12-3/TRBV12-4; CDR3 protein: CASSSGVLGQPQHF
J gene: TRBJ1-6; clone size: many; V gene: TRBV28; CDR3 protein: CASSLHAARSYNSPLHF
J gene: TRBJ1-1; clone size: many; V gene: TRBV28; CDR3 protein: CASSSTYIVPANTEAFF
J gene: TRBJ2-5; clone size: .; V gene: TRBV9; CDR3 protein: CASSVDFRSEETQYF
J gene: TRBJ2-7; clone size: many; V gene: TRBV28; CDR3 protein: CASSLRPADKYF
J gene: TRBJ2-7; clone size: many; V gene: TRBV4-3; CDR3 protein: CASSQDRLASYEQYF
J gene: TRBJ1-2; clone size: many; V gene: TRBV12-3/TRBV12-4; CDR3 protein: CASGGSNYGYTF
J gene: TRBJ1-1; clone size: .; V gene: TRBV11-3; CDR3 protein: CASSFGTTKAFF
J gene: TRBJ2-7; clone size: many; V gene: TRBV20-1; CDR3 protein: CSARRSGRDTYEQYF
J gene: TRBJ1-1; clone size: .; V gene: TRBV30; CDR3 protein: CALQGYAEAFF